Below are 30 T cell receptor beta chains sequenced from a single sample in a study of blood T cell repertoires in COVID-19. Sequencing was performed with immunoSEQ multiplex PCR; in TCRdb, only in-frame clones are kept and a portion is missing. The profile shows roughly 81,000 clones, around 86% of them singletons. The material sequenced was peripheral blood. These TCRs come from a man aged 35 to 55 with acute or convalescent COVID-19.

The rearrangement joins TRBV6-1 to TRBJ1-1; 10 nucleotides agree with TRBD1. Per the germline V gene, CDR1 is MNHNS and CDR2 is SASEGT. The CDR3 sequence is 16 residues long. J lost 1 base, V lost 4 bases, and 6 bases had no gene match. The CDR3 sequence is CASSARDRGSNTEAFF. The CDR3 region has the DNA TGTGCCAGCAGTGCCCGGGACAGGGGTTCGAACACTGAAGCTTTCTTT.

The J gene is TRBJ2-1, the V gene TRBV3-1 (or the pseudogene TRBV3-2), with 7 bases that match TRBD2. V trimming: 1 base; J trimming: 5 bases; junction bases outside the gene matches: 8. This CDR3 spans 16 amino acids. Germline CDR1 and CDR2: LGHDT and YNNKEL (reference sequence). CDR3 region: CASSQVGLAAHNEQFF. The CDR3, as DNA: TGTGCCAGCAGCCAAGTGGGGCTAGCGGCCCACAATGAGCAGTTCTTC.

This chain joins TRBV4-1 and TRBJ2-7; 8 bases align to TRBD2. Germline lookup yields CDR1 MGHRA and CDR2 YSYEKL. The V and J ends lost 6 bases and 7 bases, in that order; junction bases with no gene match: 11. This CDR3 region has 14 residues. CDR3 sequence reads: CASRDTGTRGEQYF. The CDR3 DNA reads TGCGCCAGCAGGGACACCGGGACTAGGGGAGAGCAGTACTTC.

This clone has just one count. The CDR3 DNA reads as TGTGCCAGCAGCCAAGATGAGGCCAGCCACCAAGAGACCCAGTACTTC. Amino acid sequence: CASSQDEASHQETQYF. The chain combines TRBV4-2 with TRBJ2-5; unclear D gene. Trimming removed 0 bases from V and 0 bases from J, with 11 bases in between. This CDR3 is built from 16 residues. The V gene's germline CDR1 is LGHNA and CDR2 YNFKEQ.

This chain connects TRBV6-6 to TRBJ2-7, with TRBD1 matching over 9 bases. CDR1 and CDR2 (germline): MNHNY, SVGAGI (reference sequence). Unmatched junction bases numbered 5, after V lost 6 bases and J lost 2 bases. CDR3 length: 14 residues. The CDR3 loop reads CASRTDRGAYEQYF. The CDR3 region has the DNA TGTGCCAGCAGGACGGACAGGGGAGCCTACGAGCAGTACTTC.

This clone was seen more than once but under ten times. Written as DNA, the CDR3 is TGTGCCTGGAGTCGGGACAGGGCGCACGAGCAGTACTTC. It translates to CAWSRDRAHEQYF. V usage is TRBV30 and J usage is TRBJ2-7; 9 bases are a match to TRBD1. Germline CDR1 is GTSNPN and CDR2 is SVGIG (reference sequence). V gave up 2 bases and J gave up 5 bases; unmatched junction bases: 4. There are 13 residues in the CDR3.

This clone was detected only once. The CDR3 is CASSSNRATEAFF. The CDR3 DNA reads TGTGCCAGCAGCAGTAACAGGGCCACTGAAGCTTTCTTT. The rearrangement links TRBV7-2 to TRBJ1-1, with D perhaps matching TRBD1 (6 bases). Germline assignment: CDR1 SGHTA and CDR2 FQGNSA. V was clipped by 5 bases and J by 4 bases, with 11 bases between them. CDR3 length: 13 amino acids.

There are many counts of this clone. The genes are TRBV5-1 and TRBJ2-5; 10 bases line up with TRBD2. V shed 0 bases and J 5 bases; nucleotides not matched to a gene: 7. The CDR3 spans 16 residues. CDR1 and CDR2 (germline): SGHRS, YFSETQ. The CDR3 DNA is TGCGCCAGCAGCTTGGATCTAGCGGGAGCTGCGGAGACCCAGTACTTC. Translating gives CASSLDLAGAAETQYF. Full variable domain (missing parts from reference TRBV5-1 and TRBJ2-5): KAGVTQTPRYLIKTRGQQVTLSCSPISGHRSVSWYQQTPGQGLQFLFEYFSETQRNKGNFPGRFSGRQFSNSRSEMNVSTLELGDSALYLCASSLDLAGAAETQYFGPGTRLLVL.

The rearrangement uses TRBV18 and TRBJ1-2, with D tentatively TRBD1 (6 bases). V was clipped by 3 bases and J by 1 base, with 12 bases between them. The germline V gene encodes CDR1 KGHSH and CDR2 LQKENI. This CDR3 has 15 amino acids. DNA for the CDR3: TGTGCCAGCTCACCGGGACACCAAAATAACTATGGCTACACCTTC. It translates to CASSPGHQNNYGYTF.

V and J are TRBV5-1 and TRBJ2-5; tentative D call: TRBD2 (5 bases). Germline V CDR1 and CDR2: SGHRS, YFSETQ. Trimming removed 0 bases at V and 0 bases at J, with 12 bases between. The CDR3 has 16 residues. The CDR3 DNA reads TGCGCCAGCAGCTTGGATGGAGGTCAGTACCAAGAGACCCAGTACTTC. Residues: CASSLDGGQYQETQYF.

The CDR3, as DNA: TGTGCCAGCAGTTTAATGGCGGGGGCTGTAGAGACCCAGTACTTC. Its translation: CASSLMAGAVETQYF. The chain recombines TRBV27 with TRBJ2-5; weak D call: TRBD2 (7 bases). Trimming shortened V by 2 bases and J by 4 bases, and 14 bases separated the two germline ends. This CDR3 has 15 amino acids. In germline, CDR1 is MNHEY, CDR2 SMNVEV (reference sequence).

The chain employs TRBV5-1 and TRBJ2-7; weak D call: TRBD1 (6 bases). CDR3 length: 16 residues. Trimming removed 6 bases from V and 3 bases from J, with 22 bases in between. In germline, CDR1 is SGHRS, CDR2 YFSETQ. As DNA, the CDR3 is TGCGCCAGCATCCTTACACCCGGGACAACTAACTACGAGCAGTACTTC. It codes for CASILTPGTTNYEQYF. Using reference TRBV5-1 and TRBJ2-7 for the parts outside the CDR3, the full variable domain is KAGVTQTPRYLIKTRGQQVTLSCSPISGHRSVSWYQQTPGQGLQFLFEYFSETQRNKGNFPGRFSGRQFSNSRSEMNVSTLELGDSALYLCASILTPGTTNYEQYFGPGTRLTVT.

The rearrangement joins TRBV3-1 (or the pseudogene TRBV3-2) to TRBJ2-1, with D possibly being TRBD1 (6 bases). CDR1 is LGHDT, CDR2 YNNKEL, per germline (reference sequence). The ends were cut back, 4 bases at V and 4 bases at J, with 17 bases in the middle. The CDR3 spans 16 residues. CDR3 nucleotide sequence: TGTGCCAGCAGCCCCCTACAGGGACAAGGGTACAATGAGCAGTTCTTC. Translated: CASSPLQGQGYNEQFF.

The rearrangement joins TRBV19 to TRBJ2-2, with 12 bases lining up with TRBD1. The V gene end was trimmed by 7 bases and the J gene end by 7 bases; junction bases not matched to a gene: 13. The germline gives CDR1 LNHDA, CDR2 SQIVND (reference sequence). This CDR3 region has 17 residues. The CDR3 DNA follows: TGTGCCAGTACCAGGACCGGGACAGGGGGCATGTTCGGGGAGCTGTTTTTT. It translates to CASTRTGTGGMFGELFF. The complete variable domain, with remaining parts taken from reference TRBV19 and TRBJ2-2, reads DGGITQSPKYLFRKEGQNVTLSCEQNLNHDAMYWYRQDPGQGLRLIYYSQIVNDFQKGDIAEGYSVSREKKESFPLTVTSAQKNPTAFYLCASTRTGTGGMFGELFFGEGSRLTVL.

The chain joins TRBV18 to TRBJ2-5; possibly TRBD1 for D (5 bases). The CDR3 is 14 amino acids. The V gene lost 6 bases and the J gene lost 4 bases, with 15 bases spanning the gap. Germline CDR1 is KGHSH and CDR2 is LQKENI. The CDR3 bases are TGTGCCAGCTCTCTTCAGGGCAAGTCAGAGACCCAGTACTTC. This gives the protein CASSLQGKSETQYF.

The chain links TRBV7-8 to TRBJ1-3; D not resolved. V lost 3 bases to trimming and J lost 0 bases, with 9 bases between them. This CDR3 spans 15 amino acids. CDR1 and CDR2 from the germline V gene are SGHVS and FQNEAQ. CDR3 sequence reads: CASSFRTGSGNTIYF. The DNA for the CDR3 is TGTGCCAGCAGCTTTCGAACCGGCTCTGGAAACACCATATATTTT.

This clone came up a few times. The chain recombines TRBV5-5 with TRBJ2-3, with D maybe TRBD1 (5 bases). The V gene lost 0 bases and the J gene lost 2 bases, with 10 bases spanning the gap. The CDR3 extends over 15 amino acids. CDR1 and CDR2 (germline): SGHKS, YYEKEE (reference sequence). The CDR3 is CASSLEGQPTDTQYF. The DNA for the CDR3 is TGTGCCAGCAGCTTGGAGGGGCAGCCCACAGATACGCAGTATTTT.

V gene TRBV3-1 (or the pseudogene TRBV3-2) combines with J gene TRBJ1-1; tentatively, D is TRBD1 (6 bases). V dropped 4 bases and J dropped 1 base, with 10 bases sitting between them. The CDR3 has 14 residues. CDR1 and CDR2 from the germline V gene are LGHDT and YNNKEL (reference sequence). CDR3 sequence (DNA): TGTGCCAGCAGCCCGGGACAAACGAACACTGAAGCTTTCTTT. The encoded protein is CASSPGQTNTEAFF.

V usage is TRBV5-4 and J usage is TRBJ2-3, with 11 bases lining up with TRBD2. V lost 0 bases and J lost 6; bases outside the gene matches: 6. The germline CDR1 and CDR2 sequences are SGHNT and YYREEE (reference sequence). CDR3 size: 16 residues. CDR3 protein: CASSLGSGGARDTQYF. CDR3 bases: TGTGCCAGCAGCTTGGGTAGCGGGGGGGCAAGGGATACGCAGTATTTT.

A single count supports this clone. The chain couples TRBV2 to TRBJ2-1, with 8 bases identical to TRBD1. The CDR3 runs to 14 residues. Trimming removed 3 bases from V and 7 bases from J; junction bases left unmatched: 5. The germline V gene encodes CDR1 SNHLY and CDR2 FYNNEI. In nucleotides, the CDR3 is TGTGCCAGCAGTGATGGGACAGGCACAAATGAGCAGTTCTTC. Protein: CASSDGTGTNEQFF.

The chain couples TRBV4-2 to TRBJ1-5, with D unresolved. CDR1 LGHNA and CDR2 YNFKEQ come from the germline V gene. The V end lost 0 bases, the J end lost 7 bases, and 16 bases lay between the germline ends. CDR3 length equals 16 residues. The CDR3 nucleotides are TGTGCCAGCAGCCAAGAGGAGGGCACGAGCGGCCAGCCCCAGCATTTT. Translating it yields CASSQEEGTSGQPQHF.

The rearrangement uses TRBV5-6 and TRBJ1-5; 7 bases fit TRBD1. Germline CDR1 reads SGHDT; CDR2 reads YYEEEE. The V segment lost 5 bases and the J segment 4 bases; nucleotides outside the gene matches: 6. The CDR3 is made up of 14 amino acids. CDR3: CASSTGQANQPQHF. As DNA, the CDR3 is TGTGCCAGCAGTACTGGACAGGCTAATCAGCCCCAGCATTTT.

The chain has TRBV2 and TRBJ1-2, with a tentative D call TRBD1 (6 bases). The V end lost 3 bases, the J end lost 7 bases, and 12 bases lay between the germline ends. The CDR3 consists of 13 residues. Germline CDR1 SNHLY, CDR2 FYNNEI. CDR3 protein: CASSDQQGLGYTF. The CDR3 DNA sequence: TGTGCCAGCAGTGATCAGCAGGGGCTTGGCTACACCTTC.

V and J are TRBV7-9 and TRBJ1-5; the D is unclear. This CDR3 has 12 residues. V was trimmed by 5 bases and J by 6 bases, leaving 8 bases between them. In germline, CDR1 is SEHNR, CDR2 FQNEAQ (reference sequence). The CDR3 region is CASSLEGQPQHF. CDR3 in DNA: TGTGCCAGCAGCCTCGAGGGTCAGCCCCAGCATTTT.

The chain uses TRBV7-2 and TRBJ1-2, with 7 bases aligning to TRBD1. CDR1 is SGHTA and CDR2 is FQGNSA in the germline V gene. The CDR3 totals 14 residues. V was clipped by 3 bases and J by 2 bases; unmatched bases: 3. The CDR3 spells CASSFRQGNYGYTF. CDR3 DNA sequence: TGTGCCAGCAGCTTCAGACAGGGAAACTATGGCTACACCTTC. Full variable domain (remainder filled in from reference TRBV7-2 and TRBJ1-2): GAGVSQSPSNKVTEKGKDVELRCDPISGHTALYWYRQSLGQGLEFLIYFQGNSAPDKSGLPSDRFSAERTGGSVSTLTIQRTQQEDSAVYLCASSFRQGNYGYTFGSGTRLTVV.

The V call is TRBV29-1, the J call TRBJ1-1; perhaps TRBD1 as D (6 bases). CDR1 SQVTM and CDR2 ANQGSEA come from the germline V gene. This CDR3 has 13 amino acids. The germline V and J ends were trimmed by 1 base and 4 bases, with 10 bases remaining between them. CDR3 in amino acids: CSVEVMGATEAFF. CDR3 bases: TGCAGCGTTGAAGTAATGGGGGCCACTGAAGCTTTCTTT.

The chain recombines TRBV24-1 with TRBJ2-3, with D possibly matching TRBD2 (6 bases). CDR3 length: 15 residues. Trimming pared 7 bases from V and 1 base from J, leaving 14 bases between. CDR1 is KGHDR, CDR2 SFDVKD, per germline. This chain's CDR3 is CATRGGTGGTDTQYF. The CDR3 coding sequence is TGTGCCACCAGGGGAGGAACCGGCGGCACAGATACGCAGTATTTT.

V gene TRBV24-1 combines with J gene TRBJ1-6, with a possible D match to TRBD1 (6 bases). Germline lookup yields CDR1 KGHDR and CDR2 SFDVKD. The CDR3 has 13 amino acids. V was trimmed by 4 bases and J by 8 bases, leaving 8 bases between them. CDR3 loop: CATSEDRYSPLHF. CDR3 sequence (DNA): TGTGCCACCAGTGAGGACAGATATTCACCCCTCCACTTT.

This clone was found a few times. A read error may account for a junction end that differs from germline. CDR3 sequence: CAWRATGMNTEAFF. In nucleotides, the CDR3 is TGTGCCTGGAGAGCGACAGGGATGAATACTGAAGCTTTCTTT. This rearrangement joins TRBV30 to TRBJ1-1, with 7 bases lining up with TRBD1. The germline gives CDR1 GTSNPN, CDR2 SVGIG (reference sequence). The CDR3 spans 14 residues.

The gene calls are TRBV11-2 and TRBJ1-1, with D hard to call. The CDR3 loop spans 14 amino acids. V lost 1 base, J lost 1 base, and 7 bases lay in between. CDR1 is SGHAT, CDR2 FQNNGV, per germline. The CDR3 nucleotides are TGTGCCAGCAGCTTAGTGCTGGCGAACACTGAAGCTTTCTTT. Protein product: CASSLVLANTEAFF. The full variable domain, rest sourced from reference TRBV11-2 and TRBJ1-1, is EAGVAQSPRYKIIEKRQSVAFWCNPISGHATLYWYQQILGQGPKLLIQFQNNGVVDDSQLPKDRFSAERLKGVDSTLKIQPAKLEDSAVYLCASSLVLANTEAFFGQGTRLTVV.